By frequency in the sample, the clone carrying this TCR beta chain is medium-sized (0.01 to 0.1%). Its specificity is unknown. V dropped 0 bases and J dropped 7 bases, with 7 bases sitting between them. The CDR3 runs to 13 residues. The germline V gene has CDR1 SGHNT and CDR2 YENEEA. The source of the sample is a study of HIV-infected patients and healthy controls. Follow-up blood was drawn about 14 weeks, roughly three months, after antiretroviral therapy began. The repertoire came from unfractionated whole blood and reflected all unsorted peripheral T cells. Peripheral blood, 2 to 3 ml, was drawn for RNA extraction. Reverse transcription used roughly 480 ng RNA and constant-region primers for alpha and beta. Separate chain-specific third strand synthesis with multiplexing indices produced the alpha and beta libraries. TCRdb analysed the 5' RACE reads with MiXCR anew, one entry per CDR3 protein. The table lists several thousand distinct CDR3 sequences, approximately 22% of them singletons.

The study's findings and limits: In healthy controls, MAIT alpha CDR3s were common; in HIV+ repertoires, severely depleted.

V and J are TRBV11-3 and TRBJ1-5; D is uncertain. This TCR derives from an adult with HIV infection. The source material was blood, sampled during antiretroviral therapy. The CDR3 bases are TGTGCCAGCAGCTTAGACTTTGGCCAGCCCCAGCATTTT. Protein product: CASSLDFGQPQHF.